This is a list of T cell receptor beta chains from one sample in a study of identical twins. TCRdb reprocessed the 5' RACE reads via MiXCR and lists one record per CDR3 protein. The sample gives 450,000 to 650,000 distinct CDR3 sequences, 13% to 15% of which show up once; 0.35% to 0.45% is in the top ten. The data also belong to a second study, concerning yellow fever vaccine responses in identical twins.

Source material: CD4+ T cells sorted from blood. These receptors were collected from a woman younger than 30 in good health. Each CDR3 is given with its conserved first and last residue. D genes are given only for firm matches. The size entry is marked missing in some rows and otherwise reads once, few, many or a size class.

d_call cdr3_length clone_size j_call v_call cdr3_nt cdr3_aa
TRBD2 21 - TRBJ2-1 TRBV20-1 TGCAGTGCTAGAGTAATGGGCGTGGGTAGCGGGAGGCCCTTAGAGATGTATGAGCAGTTCTTC CSARVMGVGSGRPLEMYEQFF
- 17 - TRBJ1-1 TRBV14 TGTGCCAGCAGCCAAGATACGGGGGCTCCTAAAAACATGGAAGCTTTCTTT CASSQDTGAPKNMEAFF
- 18 - TRBJ2-1 TRBV28 TGTGCCAGCAGTTTATGGTCGGTCAGAAAGAGAGGTAACAATGAGCAGTTCTTC CASSLWSVRKRGNNEQFF
- 12 few TRBJ1-1 TRBV7-9 TGTGCCACCAACGGGCTGACTGAAGAAGCTTTCTTT CATNGLTEEAFF
TRBD1 14 many TRBJ2-3 TRBV12-3/TRBV12-4 TGTGCCAGCGCCGTCCGGGACAGACCACATACGCAGTATTTT CASAVRDRPHTQYF
- 14 - TRBJ1-5 TRBV12-3/TRBV12-4 TGTGCCAGCAGTAACCGGACAGCGAGAGAGCCCCAGCATTTT CASSNRTAREPQHF
TRBD2 15 - TRBJ2-5 TRBV7-9 TGTGCCAGCAGCTTATCCCGACTAGCGCAAGAGACCCAGTACTTC CASSLSRLAQETQYF
TRBD1 12 few TRBJ1-1 TRBV29-1 TGCAGCGTCCCCGGGACAGCACCTGAAGCTTTCTTT CSVPGTAPEAFF
- 17 few TRBJ2-3 TRBV10-3 TGTGCCATCAGTGTCGGGTCCGGTACCGGCCGCACAGATACGCAGTATTTT CAISVGSGTGRTDTQYF
- 14 - TRBJ1-6 TRBV7-9 TGTGCCAGCAGCTTACCGGGCAGAGGGTCACCCCTCCACTTT CASSLPGRGSPLHF
TRBD2 16 - TRBJ2-2 TRBV5-1 TGCGCCAGCAGAAGGACTAGCGGGACTCTCACCGGGGAGCTGTTTTTT CASRRTSGTLTGELFF
TRBD1 16 - TRBJ2-7 TRBV12-3/TRBV12-4 TGTGCCAGCAGTTGGCGCGAGCCGGGACAGGGTCACGAGCAGTACTTC CASSWREPGQGHEQYF
- 15 few TRBJ1-4 TRBV7-2 TGTGCCAGCAGCTTTATTTGGGGACGACGCGAAAAACTGTTTTTT CASSFIWGRREKLFF
- 13 - TRBJ2-3 TRBV6-1 TGTGCCAGCAGTGAGGACACCCGAGATACGCAGTATTTT CASSEDTRDTQYF
TRBD1 13 few TRBJ2-1 TRBV4-1 TGCGCCAGCAGCCAGGACAGGACCCATGAGCAGTTCTTC CASSQDRTHEQFF
TRBD1 15 few TRBJ2-3 TRBV28 TGTGCCAGCAGTCCATCAGGACAGGGCACAGATACGCAGTATTTT CASSPSGQGTDTQYF
TRBD2 16 few TRBJ2-2 TRBV7-2 TGTGCCAGCAGCTCACGAGGGACTAGTCCGGTCGGGGAGCTGTTTTTT CASSSRGTSPVGELFF
- 15 few TRBJ2-3 TRBV7-2 TGTGCCAGCAGCTTCGCGGGGACAAAGATAGATACGCAGTATTTT CASSFAGTKIDTQYF
- 15 - TRBJ2-1 TRBV15 TGTGCCACCAGCAGAGAACCGACTAACTACAATGAGCAGTTCTTC CATSREPTNYNEQFF
- 15 - TRBJ1-4 TRBV5-4 TGTGCCAGCAGCTCTAGAACAGGGTTGAGTGAAAAACTGTTTTTT CASSSRTGLSEKLFF
- 13 few TRBJ1-2 TRBV10-3 TGTGCCATCGCCGGGTCCGTTGACTATGGCTACACCTTC CAIAGSVDYGYTF
TRBD2 12 many TRBJ2-1 TRBV5-1 TGCGCCAGCAGATTGCGGGAGGATGAGCAGTTCTTC CASRLREDEQFF
TRBD2 16 - TRBJ2-2 TRBV29-1 TGCAGCGCGTCAGAGGGACTACCGCGGAACACCGGGGAGCTGTTTTTT CSASEGLPRNTGELFF
TRBD1 15 - TRBJ1-2 TRBV12-3/TRBV12-4 TGTGCCAGCAGCTTGAGGGGACAGGGCGGCTATGGCTACACCTTC CASSLRGQGGYGYTF
- 15 few TRBJ1-6 TRBV5-4 TGTGCCAGCAGCTTCGGGAACAAAGTAAATTCACCCCTCCACTTT CASSFGNKVNSPLHF
TRBD2 16 - TRBJ2-1 TRBV5-5 TGTGCCAGCAGCTTGCCCCAGCGGGGGGCCGTTGATGAGCAGTTCTTC CASSLPQRGAVDEQFF
- 13 few TRBJ2-7 TRBV25-1 TGTGCCAGCACCGGGCGCGACCGGGGGGAGCAGTACTTC CASTGRDRGEQYF
TRBD1 17 - TRBJ1-3 TRBV12-3/TRBV12-4 TGTGCCAGCAGTTCAACGGCCGGGACAGCTACTGGAAACACCATATATTTT CASSSTAGTATGNTIYF
TRBD2 15 - TRBJ2-5 TRBV28 TGTGCCAGCAGTTCGTTAGCGGGGGGGCAGGAGACCCAGTACTTC CASSSLAGGQETQYF
- 12 few TRBJ2-1 TRBV14 TGTGCCAGCAGCCAAGTTTGGGGTGAGCAGTTCTTC CASSQVWGEQFF
TRBD1 16 - TRBJ2-3 TRBV3-1 TGTGCCAGCAGCCCGGGACAGGGGAGGCCCCCAGATACGCAGTATTTT CASSPGQGRPPDTQYF
- 14 many TRBJ2-3 TRBV5-1 TGCGCCAGCAGCCGTGGAGGGAGCCCAGATACGCAGTATTTT CASSRGGSPDTQYF
TRBD2 16 - TRBJ2-1 TRBV27 TGTGCCAGCATGGAGGGCGGGAGGGCCTCCTACAATGAGCAGTTCTTC CASMEGGRASYNEQFF
- 14 - TRBJ1-4 TRBV15 TGTGCCACCAGCAGAGCATCTACTAATGAAAAACTGTTTTTT CATSRASTNEKLFF
TRBD1 13 - TRBJ1-2 TRBV25-1 TGTGCCAGCAGTGAGGGGACAGGGCGCGGCTACACCTTC CASSEGTGRGYTF
TRBD1 13 few TRBJ2-1 TRBV28 TGTGCCAGCACCGCCGACAGGGAGAATGAGCAGTTCTTC CASTADRENEQFF
TRBD2 13 - TRBJ2-7 TRBV27 TGTGCCAGCAGACGCGGGGGAGGGGACGAGCAGTACTTC CASRRGGGDEQYF
- 12 - TRBJ2-5 TRBV5-1 TGCGCCAGCAGCTTGTTATCAGAGACCCAGTACTTC CASSLLSETQYF
- 12 few TRBJ1-1 TRBV7-8 TGTGCCAGCAGCTACCGGACGGGATTACCTTTCTTT CASSYRTGLPFF
- 16 - TRBJ2-5 TRBV11-2 TGTGCCAGCAGCGCACCCGGGACTCCACCTGGAGGGACCCAGTACTTC CASSAPGTPPGGTQYF
TRBD2 21 many TRBJ2-2 TRBV4-1 TGCGCCAGCAGCCAAGCTCCCCTTAGGACTAGCGGGGGTGAGAACACCGGGGAGCTGTTTTTT CASSQAPLRTSGGENTGELFF
- 13 - TRBJ2-7 TRBV7-8 TGTGCCAGCAGCTTAGTTCAGATCTACGAGCAGTACTTC CASSLVQIYEQYF
- 13 few TRBJ2-2 TRBV12-3/TRBV12-4 TGTGCCAGCAGTGTCAGGGAAGCCGGGGAGCTGTTTTTT CASSVREAGELFF
- 14 few TRBJ2-2 TRBV29-1 TGCAGCGTTGGCCAGCTAACGAACACCGGGGAGCTGTTTTTT CSVGQLTNTGELFF
- 14 - TRBJ2-3 TRBV7-2 TGTGCCAGTAGTCGGTATTCGAGCACAGATACGCAGTATTTT CASSRYSSTDTQYF
- 14 - TRBJ1-1 TRBV20-1 TGCAGTGCTAGAAACACAGGGAAGGGGACTGAAGCTTTCTTT CSARNTGKGTEAFF
- 14 - TRBJ2-7 TRBV19 TGTGCCAGTAGCCCGGGACGTATAGCCTACGAGCAGTACTTC CASSPGRIAYEQYF
TRBD2 13 - TRBJ2-1 TRBV7-9 TGTGCCAGCAGACCACTAGCGGCCAATGAGCAGTTCTTC CASRPLAANEQFF
- 16 few TRBJ1-5 TRBV19 TGTGCCAGTAGTACCCCAGACAGTAATAGCAATCAGCCCCAGCATTTT CASSTPDSNSNQPQHF
- 13 few TRBJ1-5 TRBV29-1 TGCAGCGTTGGAAGCTACTTGAATCAGCCCCAGCATTTT CSVGSYLNQPQHF
TRBD2 13 few TRBJ2-1 TRBV20-1 TGCAGTGGCCAGCGGGGGGGTCCAAATGAGCAGTTCTTC CSGQRGGPNEQFF
- 12 - TRBJ2-2 TRBV12-3/TRBV12-4 TGTGCCAGCAGTTTGTCGCCCGGGGAGCTGTTTTTT CASSLSPGELFF
- 12 - TRBJ2-3 TRBV7-9 TGTGCCAGCACGGTGAGCACAGATACGCAGTATTTT CASTVSTDTQYF